The 2 T cell receptor beta chains below come from one sample, sequenced in a study of Graves' ophthalmopathy and Graves' hyperthyroidism. The TCR beta CDR3 regions underwent amplification from RNA transcripts. The library came from an HTBI-primed first-round RT-PCR and a second-round multiplex PCR. MiXCR, applied by TCRdb to the multiplex PCR reads, yields one record per CDR3 protein. The table lists 170,000 or so distinct CDR3 sequences, just under 40% of them singletons, with around 8.9% in the top ten. Specimen: peripheral blood. The source of these receptors is a man younger than 45 with Graves' ophthalmopathy.

A remark on this clonotype: This CDR3 fails to terminate in the conserved phenylalanine or tryptophan, so it likely reflects a read error. This chain links TRBV12-5 with TRBJ2-5; 7 nucleotides match TRBD1. Trimming at V came to 6 bases and at J to 5 bases, leaving 15 bases not matched to a gene. The CDR3 length is 16 residues. The germline CDR1 and CDR2 sequences are LGHNT and FRNRAP. DNA for the CDR3: TGTGCTAGTGGGGACCTTTCTACAGGGGTCGGGGAGACCCAGTACCTC. As protein: CASGDLSTGVGETQYL.

The chain links TRBV29-1 to TRBJ2-7; D possibly corresponds to TRBD1 (6 bases). The germline V gene encodes CDR1 SQVTM and CDR2 ANQGSEA. Trimming left V 0 bases short and J 5 bases short, with 17 bases between. The CDR3 has 15 residues. CDR3 amino acids: CSVEDGLGTFNEQYF. CDR3 sequence (DNA): TGCAGCGTTGAAGATGGATTGGGGACATTTAACGAGCAGTACTTC.